This TCR beta chain originates from a study of T-cell memory formation after mild COVID-19. Background on the study: Clusters were largely donor specific. Study-level points and caveats: Memory cells collected pre-infection included some clones that later responded, suggesting cross-reactive memory joined. Clones shrinking from day 15 to 85 showed even CD4/CD8 mixes; later expanders tilted CD4+.

TCRalpha and TCRbeta libraries used 5'RACE with constant-segment primers and UMIs. One entry per CDR3 protein, called by TCRdb with MiXCR from the 5' RACE reads. This table holds some 310,000 distinct CDR3 sequences, 20% to 25% found once. This clonotype has a handful of counts. Its antigen remains unknown. This receptor was obtained from a man aged 18 to 35 who had mild COVID-19 (a few samples of this study predate the infection). Cell type and time point are not known. The sequencing sample was made of PBMCs or a T cell subset sorted from them (not recorded which).

The CDR3 protein is CASSLSGRVNYGYTF. Written as DNA, the CDR3 is TGTGCCAGCAGCCTTTCGGGACGGGTTAACTATGGCTACACCTTC. V usage is TRBV27 and J usage is TRBJ1-2, with D tentatively TRBD1 (5 bases). Looked up from germline, CDR1 is MNHEY and CDR2 is SMNVEV (reference sequence). The CDR3 runs 15 residues. Trimming shortened V by 6 bases and J by 1 base, and 15 bases separated the two germline ends.